The 17 T cell receptor beta chains in this list originate from one sample, sequenced in a study of Ad26.COV2.S vaccination and SARS-CoV-2 variants. Treatment meaning: some 20 received Ad26.COV2.S at low or high dose, single or two shots; five or six received placebo; per-sample allocation not given. Sampling was performed 63 days after the first vaccine or placebo injection. TCRdb's copy holds only in-frame clones and misses some; the assay was immunoSEQ multiplex PCR. Among about 480,000 clones listed, around 88% were seen once. Sequences were derived from peripheral blood, sampled in a trial of Ad26.COV2.S vaccine versus placebo. The receptors were gathered from a person aged 18-60 years who received the Ad26.COV2.S COVID-19 vaccine or a placebo.

J is TRBJ2-3 and V is TRBV24-1; D is unclear. Germline assignment: CDR1 KGHDR and CDR2 SFDVKD. The CDR3 extends over 12 amino acids. Trimming removed 4 bases at V and 2 bases at J, with 3 bases between. This chain's CDR3 is CATSENTDTQYF. CDR3 sequence (DNA): TGTGCCACCAGTGAAAACACAGATACGCAGTATTTT.

Only one count was recorded for this clone. This chain links TRBV5-1 with TRBJ2-7; D is uncertain. CDR1 and CDR2 from the germline V gene are SGHRS and YFSETQ. The CDR3 length is 13 residues. V was trimmed by 0 bases and J by 6 bases, leaving 10 bases between them. CDR3 nucleotides: TGCGCCAGCAGCTTGGCCGAGCACGGCGAGCAGTACTTC. Protein product: CASSLAEHGEQYF.

The chain couples TRBV6-6 to TRBJ2-7; 9 positions agree with TRBD1. This CDR3 has 15 residues. From germline, CDR1 is MNHNY and CDR2 SVGAGI (reference sequence). J gave up 2 bases and V 10 bases, and 12 bases lay outside the gene matches. The CDR3 loop reads CATLTPGTGTYEQYF. CDR3 nucleotides: TGTGCCACCCTCACACCCGGGACAGGGACCTACGAGCAGTACTTC.

J is TRBJ1-1 and V is TRBV5-6, with no clear D. The CDR3 runs to 14 residues. The germline CDR1 and CDR2 sequences are SGHDT and YYEEEE. The V and J ends lost 0 bases and 4 bases respectively, with 10 bases between them. The DNA of the CDR3 is TGTGCCAGCAGCTTGGGGACGTCCCTCACTGAAGCTTTCTTT. The encoded protein is CASSLGTSLTEAFF. The full variable domain, in which reference TRBV5-6 and TRBJ1-1 provide the parts outside the CDR3, is DAGVTQSPTHLIKTRGQQVTLRCSPKSGHDTVSWYQQALGQGPQFIFQYYEEEERQRGNFPDRFSGHQFPNYSSELNVNALLLGDSALYLCASSLGTSLTEAFFGQGTRLTVV.

J is TRBJ2-3 and V is TRBV19, with TRBD2 matching over 7 bases. CDR3 length: 15 amino acids. The ends lost 3 bases at V and 0 bases at J; junction bases unmatched: 3. Germline V gene lookup returns CDR1 LNHDA and CDR2 SQIVND (reference sequence). Here the CDR3 DNA reads TGTGCCAGTAGTATCGGACTAGTTAGCACAGATACGCAGTATTTT. Translated: CASSIGLVSTDTQYF.

This chain links TRBV10-3 with TRBJ2-7; the match to TRBD2 covers 8 bases. The CDR3 is 13 residues long. Germline V CDR1 and CDR2: ENHRY, SYGVKD. Trimming cost V 6 bases and J 3 bases; bases outside gene matches: 4. The CDR3 region is CAIRPSGSYEQYF. The CDR3 coding sequence is TGTGCCATCAGACCAAGCGGGAGCTACGAGCAGTACTTC.

The chain has TRBV2 and TRBJ2-5; D gene unclear. The V and J ends lost 5 bases and 2 bases respectively, with 12 bases between them. This CDR3 comprises 14 residues. In germline, CDR1 is SNHLY, CDR2 FYNNEI. Here the CDR3 reads CASSSNWRQETQYF. CDR3 DNA sequence: TGTGCCAGCAGTTCAAATTGGCGACAAGAGACCCAGTACTTC.

The chain joins TRBV19 to TRBJ2-3; TRBD2 matches 9 bases. The CDR3 is made up of 15 amino acids. V was clipped by 3 bases and J by 1 base; unmatched bases: 2. Germline V gene data show CDR1 as LNHDA and CDR2 as SQIVND (reference sequence). CDR3 residues: CASSIRLAGTDTQYF. The CDR3 DNA is TGTGCCAGTAGTATTCGACTAGCGGGCACAGATACGCAGTATTTT.

This sequence joins TRBV28 and TRBJ1-2, with D perhaps matching TRBD1 (5 bases). Germline V CDR1 and CDR2: MDHEN, SYDVKM. Deletions cut 3 bases from V and 0 bases from J, with 8 bases between. The CDR3 runs to 14 residues. CDR3 bases: TGTGCCAGCAGTTTTGGCAGGGCTAACTATGGCTACACCTTC. Protein: CASSFGRANYGYTF.

As concerns this clone: Compared with germline, one end of the junction differs, possibly owing to a read error. In DNA form, the CDR3 reads TGTGCCAGCAGTGAGACCCTTTCCACTGTAGCTTTCTTT. Encoded protein: CASSETLSTVAFF. The chain combines TRBV6-1 with TRBJ1-1; D is unclear. Germline CDR1 is MNHNS and CDR2 is SASEGT. This CDR3 comprises 13 residues.

The chain recombines TRBV5-8 with TRBJ2-7; no definite D call. The V end lost 1 base, the J end lost 0 bases, and 8 bases lay between the germline ends. Germline V gene data show CDR1 as SGHTS and CDR2 as YDEGEE. This CDR3 is built from 14 residues. CDR3 DNA sequence: TGTGCCAGCAGCTTGATCGCAGTCTCCTACGAGCAGTACTTC. Amino acids: CASSLIAVSYEQYF.

This clone was recorded a few times. The chain is built from TRBV4-3 and TRBJ1-4; a possible D gene is TRBD1 (6 bases). CDR3 length: 18 amino acids. V was pared by 0 bases and J by 7 bases, with 21 bases between. CDR1 is LGHNA and CDR2 is YSLEER in the germline V gene. DNA for the CDR3: TGCGCCAGCAGCCAAGATGTCGGGGGCGCCCCGTCGCGTGAAAAACTGTTTTTT. This sequence encodes CASSQDVGGAPSREKLFF.

This clone was seen a single time. The chain employs TRBV11-3 and TRBJ2-1; a possible D gene is TRBD1 (5 bases). The length of the CDR3 is 13 residues. V lost 5 bases to trimming and J lost 10 bases, with 15 bases between them. Germline V gives CDR1 SGHNT, CDR2 YENEEA. This CDR3 reads CASSPTPQGEQFF. In DNA form, the CDR3 reads TGTGCCAGCAGCCCCACTCCGCAGGGCGAGCAGTTCTTC.

The chain is built from TRBV5-1 and TRBJ2-1; tentative D call: TRBD2 (6 bases). The CDR3 runs to 14 residues. Per germline, CDR1 SGHRS and CDR2 YFSETQ. Deletions cut 5 bases from V and 3 bases from J, with 12 bases between. DNA of the CDR3: TGCGCCAGCAGGGGTGGCGGGATCTACAATGAGCAGTTCTTC. This codes for CASRGGGIYNEQFF.

The chain uses TRBV9 and TRBJ2-1; 7 bases agree with TRBD2. Trimming took 6 bases from V and 9 from J; bases not matched to a gene: 9. The CDR3 is 13 residues long. Germline CDR1 and CDR2: SGDLS and YYNGEE. This chain's CDR3 is CASNGGGKAEQFF. DNA for the CDR3: TGTGCCAGCAACGGCGGGGGAAAGGCTGAGCAGTTCTTC.

The rearrangement joins TRBV5-4 to TRBJ2-5; 12 bases match TRBD2. V trimming: 4 bases; J trimming: 1 base; junction bases outside the gene matches: 2. This CDR3 is built from 15 residues. Germline values: CDR1 SGHNT, CDR2 YYREEE (reference sequence). The CDR3 sequence is CASSPTSGGQETQYF. Here the CDR3 DNA reads TGTGCCAGCAGCCCGACTAGCGGGGGCCAAGAGACCCAGTACTTC.

This chain uses TRBV5-6 with TRBJ1-1; D perhaps matches TRBD1 (6 bases). V was cut by 4 bases and J by 3 bases, with 13 bases left in between. Germline CDR1 reads SGHDT; CDR2 reads YYEEEE. The CDR3 extends over 14 amino acids. The DNA of the CDR3 is TGTGCCAGCAGCCCTACAGGGTTTTACACTGAAGCTTTCTTT. Translated, it gives CASSPTGFYTEAFF.